What follows are 8 T cell receptor beta chains derived from one specimen sequenced in a study of identical twins. TCRdb fed the 5' RACE reads into MiXCR, producing one record per CDR3 protein. The sample lists roughly 1.6 million distinct CDR3 sequences; around 29% were seen once. Input material: cord blood. The origin of the receptors is a newborn girl in good health.

This sequence joins TRBV29-1 and TRBJ2-3; 11 nucleotides align to TRBD2. CDR1 and CDR2 from the germline V gene are SQVTM and ANQGSEA. The CDR3 has 14 residues. V shed 4 bases and J 5 bases; nucleotides not matched to a gene: 5. Here the CDR3 DNA reads TGCAGCGTTGCTCGGACTAGCGGGCAAGATACGCAGTATTTT. The encoded protein is CSVARTSGQDTQYF.

This clonotype was counted a few times. The chain carries TRBV6-1 and TRBJ1-1; the match to TRBD1 covers 10 bases. The CDR3 is 14 residues long. Germline V gives CDR1 MNHNS, CDR2 SASEGT. Losses at the gene ends were 10 bases for V and 5 bases for J; bases not matched to a gene: 10. CDR3 protein: CATTKGQGTTEAFF. The DNA for the CDR3 is TGTGCCACCACAAAGGGACAGGGGACAACTGAAGCTTTCTTT.

This clonotype showed up just a few times. The genes are TRBV12-3 or TRBV12-4 and TRBJ2-7, with D perhaps assigned TRBD1 or TRBD2 (5 bases each). The CDR3 is 14 amino acids. Between the trimmed V and J ends, which lost 2 bases and 4 bases, there was a span of 12 bases. The CDR3 bases are TGTGCCAGCAGTTTATATCCGTGGGGGTACGAGCAGTACTTC. Its protein product is CASSLYPWGYEQYF.

The V gene is TRBV7-2, the J gene TRBJ2-1, with D tentatively TRBD2 (5 bases). Trimming pared 5 bases from V and 2 bases from J, leaving 10 bases between. The CDR3 loop spans 14 amino acids. Germline V gene lookup returns CDR1 SGHTA and CDR2 FQGNSA. The DNA of the CDR3 is TGTGCCAGCAGCCCTAGCAGGACCTACAATGAGCAGTTCTTC. Encoded protein: CASSPSRTYNEQFF.

This clonotype was seen a single time. The chain combines TRBV11-2 with TRBJ2-4; D unclear. The CDR3 is made up of 16 amino acids. Trimming took 5 bases from V and 13 from J, leaving 27 bases between them. CDR1 SGHAT and CDR2 FQNNGV come from the germline V gene. Here the CDR3 DNA reads TGTGCCAGCAGCCAAGCCGGTACCCGGCGTTACAATGAGCAGTACTTC. It codes for CASSQAGTRRYNEQYF.

In this sample, this clonotype turned up a few times. This chain links TRBV15 with TRBJ2-7, with 9 bases aligning to TRBD1. CDR1 is LNHNV, CDR2 YYDKDF, per germline (reference sequence). V shed 0 bases and J 3 bases; nucleotides not matched to a gene: 3. CDR3 size: 15 residues. CDR3 in amino acids: CATSRDLGQGYEQYF. CDR3 DNA sequence: TGTGCCACCAGCAGAGATTTGGGACAGGGCTACGAGCAGTACTTC.

The chain uses TRBV16 and TRBJ2-1; D not certain. The CDR3 runs to 17 residues. Germline assignment: CDR1 KGHSY and CDR2 FQNENV. V was cut by 0 bases and J by 6 bases, with 18 bases left in between. This CDR3 reads CASSQSGWQSPLNEQFF. The CDR3 DNA sequence: TGTGCCAGCAGCCAATCTGGGTGGCAGAGTCCCCTCAATGAGCAGTTCTTC.

The chain joins TRBV11-2 to TRBJ2-1; D remains unclear. V was clipped by 8 bases and J by 10 bases, with 12 bases between them. The length of the CDR3 is 11 residues. Germline CDR1 and CDR2: SGHAT and FQNNGV. The CDR3 DNA sequence: TGTGCCAGCGGCAGCACCCCGGAGCAGTTCTTC. Encoded protein: CASGSTPEQFF. Full variable domain (missing parts from reference TRBV11-2 and TRBJ2-1): EAGVAQSPRYKIIEKRQSVAFWCNPISGHATLYWYQQILGQGPKLLIQFQNNGVVDDSQLPKDRFSAERLKGVDSTLKIQPAKLEDSAVYLCASGSTPEQFFGPGTRLTVL.